Listed here are 17 T cell receptor beta chains from one sample, sequenced in a study of shared clonotypes between healthy human individuals. Repertoires were generated with immunoSEQ multiplex PCR, while TCRdb's copy carries only in-frame clones and drops some. The sample carries 400,000 to 550,000 clones, roughly 78% recorded once. Sequencing was performed on PBMCs. These receptors were obtained from a woman between 35 and 50 years old in good health. Some clones in this sample may be carry-over from other donors' samples.

The rearrangement uses TRBV15 and TRBJ2-7, with TRBD1 as a possible D gene (6 bases). Germline CDR1 is LNHNV and CDR2 is YYDKDF (reference sequence). With 5 bases removed from V and 7 bases from J, the gap between germline ends came to 21 bases. CDR3 length equals 15 residues. The CDR3 DNA reads TGTGCCACCAGCGTAGGATCGGGACACCGAGCGGAGCAGTACTTC. This translates into CATSVGSGHRAEQYF.

This chain connects TRBV7-8 to TRBJ1-2, with D possibly matching TRBD1 (5 bases). The germline CDR1 and CDR2 sequences are SGHVS and FQNEAQ. Trimming removed 5 bases at V and 2 bases at J, with 15 bases between. The CDR3 is 15 residues long. Here the CDR3 reads CASSPRFGGNYGYTF. In nucleotides, the CDR3 is TGTGCCAGCAGCCCCCGTTTTGGGGGAAACTATGGCTACACCTTC.

This chain connects TRBV28 to TRBJ2-7; D possibly corresponds to TRBD2 (6 bases). Germline values: CDR1 MDHEN, CDR2 SYDVKM. V lost 6 bases, J lost 2 bases, and 17 bases lay in between. The CDR3 has 15 amino acids. The DNA of the CDR3 is TGTGCCAGCAGCCCTCCGGGGGAGGCGACCTACGAGCAGTACTTC. It encodes CASSPPGEATYEQYF. The full variable domain, with the rest looked up from reference TRBV28 and TRBJ2-7, is DVKVTQSSRYLVKRTGEKVFLECVQDMDHENMFWYRQDPGLGLRLIYFSYDVKMKEKGDIPEGYSVSREKKERFSLILESASTNQTSMYLCASSPPGEATYEQYFGPGTRLTVT.

This clone occurred many times. The genes are TRBV10-2 and TRBJ2-5; 10 bases agree with TRBD2. J lost 6 bases, V lost 10 bases, and 8 bases had no gene match. The germline V gene has CDR1 WSHSY and CDR2 SAAADI. The CDR3 contains 13 residues. CDR3 sequence: CATAFSGRKTQYF. CDR3 DNA: TGCGCCACGGCATTTAGCGGGAGGAAGACCCAGTACTTC.

The rearrangement joins TRBV6-1 to TRBJ2-7, with D unclear. The CDR3 loop spans 12 amino acids. V was clipped by 4 bases and J by 13 bases, with 17 bases between them. The germline CDR1 and CDR2 sequences are MNHNS and SASEGT. In nucleotides, the CDR3 is TGTGCCAGCAGTGCCAGAGTGGCTAGTCATTACTTC. It translates to CASSARVASHYF.

The rearrangement uses TRBV7-8 and TRBJ1-2; D gene unclear. The CDR3 loop spans 13 amino acids. The germline gives CDR1 SGHVS, CDR2 FQNEAQ. The V and J ends lost 6 bases and 4 bases respectively, with 12 bases between them. In nucleotides, the CDR3 is TGTGCCAGCAGTCTTCGATCGGGCTATGGCTACACCTTC. Translating it yields CASSLRSGYGYTF.

This clone appeared a few times. The V gene is TRBV28, the J gene TRBJ2-5; 7 bases fit TRBD1. Unmatched junction bases numbered 6, after V lost 8 bases and J lost 9 bases. This CDR3 spans 11 amino acids. The germline gives CDR1 MDHEN, CDR2 SYDVKM. CDR3 nucleotide sequence: TGTGCCAGCGGGACAGAAGTGTCCCAGTACTTC. Protein product: CASGTEVSQYF.

This sequence joins TRBV7-9 and TRBJ2-1; 9 bases line up with TRBD1. The germline gives CDR1 SEHNR, CDR2 FQNEAQ (reference sequence). V lost 3 bases and J lost 7; bases outside the gene matches: 7. The CDR3 consists of 15 residues. CDR3 loop: CASSFRGQGRNEQFF. CDR3 nucleotides: TGTGCCAGCAGCTTTAGGGGACAGGGTCGGAATGAGCAGTTCTTC.

The V and J genes are TRBV18 and TRBJ2-1; 16 nucleotides agree with TRBD2. The V segment lost 4 bases and the J segment 6 bases; nucleotides outside the gene matches: 6. Germline V gives CDR1 KGHSH, CDR2 LQKENI. CDR3 size: 17 residues. CDR3 sequence: CASSLTGLAGGANEQFF. The CDR3 DNA sequence: TGTGCCAGCTCACTCACGGGACTAGCGGGGGGGGCCAATGAGCAGTTCTTC.

A note on this clone: It may be a read error: a sequence one base away is much more abundant. The sample holds other DNA sequences that translate to the same CDR3. The chain combines TRBV30 with TRBJ2-5, with D unclear. Germline loops: CDR1 GTSNPN, CDR2 SVGIG (reference sequence). The CDR3 consists of 12 residues. In nucleotides, the CDR3 is TGTGCATGGAGATTCCCACAAGAGACCCAGTACTTC. It yields the protein CAWRFPQETQYF.

About this clone: Other DNA sequences within the sample encode an identical CDR3. The CDR3, as DNA: TGTGCCAGCAGCTTAGTGGGAAGAGGGGATGAAAAACTGTTTTTT. Its translation is CASSLVGRGDEKLFF. V is TRBV7-9 and J is TRBJ1-4; D might be TRBD1 (5 bases). Per germline, CDR1 SEHNR and CDR2 FQNEAQ (reference sequence). This CDR3 spans 15 amino acids. Trimming removed 1 base at V and 6 bases at J, with 12 bases between.

The chain couples TRBV5-4 to TRBJ1-2, with 7 bases fitting TRBD1. Germline V gene data show CDR1 as SGHNT and CDR2 as YYREEE (reference sequence). The CDR3 consists of 15 residues. The trim removed 0 bases at V and 3 bases at J, leaving 5 bases unmatched. CDR3 amino acids: CASSLDRGLDYGYTF. The CDR3 region has the DNA TGTGCCAGCAGCTTGGACAGGGGATTGGACTATGGCTACACCTTC.

This clone was found a few times. V usage is TRBV7-2 and J usage is TRBJ1-2; D uncertain. This CDR3 comprises 12 residues. In germline, CDR1 is SGHTA, CDR2 FQGNSA. Between the trimmed V and J ends, which lost 7 bases and 5 bases, there was a span of 11 bases. The DNA for the CDR3 is TGTGCCAGCACCTTTTCTGAATATGGCTACACCTTC. Its protein is CASTFSEYGYTF.

This clone appeared a single time. The chain carries TRBV10-1 and TRBJ2-7; the D is unclear. Germline CDR1 WNHNN, CDR2 SYGVQD (reference sequence). The V and J ends lost 0 bases and 6 bases respectively, with 9 bases between them. The CDR3 is 13 amino acids. The CDR3 DNA follows: TGCGCCAGCAGTGAGTCCGGGTGGGGCGAGCAGTACTTC. Translation gives CASSESGWGEQYF.

Concerning this clone itself: The sample has other DNA sequences that encode this CDR3 too. CDR3 protein: CASSLGPSSYNEQFF. The DNA for the CDR3 is TGCGCCAGCAGCTTGGGACCCAGCTCCTACAATGAGCAGTTCTTC. The rearrangement joins TRBV5-1 to TRBJ2-1; D is uncertain. The CDR3 spans 15 residues. The germline V gene has CDR1 SGHRS and CDR2 YFSETQ. Trimming took 0 bases from V and 0 from J, leaving 7 bases between them.

This chain connects TRBV28 to TRBJ1-2; maybe TRBD1 (6 bases). Between the trimmed V and J ends, which lost 8 bases and 5 bases, there was a span of 18 bases. CDR3 length: 14 residues. Per germline, CDR1 MDHEN and CDR2 SYDVKM. CDR3 loop: CASLGGGPTYGYTF. CDR3 nucleotide sequence: TGTGCCAGCCTCGGGGGGGGCCCTACTTATGGCTACACCTTC.

Of note for this clone: Additional DNA sequences in this sample encode the identical CDR3. The V and J genes are TRBV28 and TRBJ1-4; 7 bases are shared with TRBD1. There are 16 residues in the CDR3. The V gene's germline CDR1 is MDHEN and CDR2 SYDVKM. Unmatched junction bases numbered 6, after V lost 3 bases and J lost 2 bases. The DNA for the CDR3 is TGTGCCAGCAGTTTGTTACAGGGGCCTACTAATGAAAAACTGTTTTTT. It specifies CASSLLQGPTNEKLFF.